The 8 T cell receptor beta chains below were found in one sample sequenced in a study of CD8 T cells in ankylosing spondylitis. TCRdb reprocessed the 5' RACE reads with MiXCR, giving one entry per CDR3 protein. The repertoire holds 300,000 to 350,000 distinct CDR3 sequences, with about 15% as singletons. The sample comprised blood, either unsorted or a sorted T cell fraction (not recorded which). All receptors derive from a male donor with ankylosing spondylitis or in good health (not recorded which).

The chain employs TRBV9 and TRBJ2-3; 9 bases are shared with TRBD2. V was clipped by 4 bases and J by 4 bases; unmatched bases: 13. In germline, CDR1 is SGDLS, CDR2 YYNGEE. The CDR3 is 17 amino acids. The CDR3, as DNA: TGTGCCAGCAGCCCCCAAGTGAGCGGGAGGTTCGCAGATACGCAGTATTTT. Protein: CASSPQVSGRFADTQYF.

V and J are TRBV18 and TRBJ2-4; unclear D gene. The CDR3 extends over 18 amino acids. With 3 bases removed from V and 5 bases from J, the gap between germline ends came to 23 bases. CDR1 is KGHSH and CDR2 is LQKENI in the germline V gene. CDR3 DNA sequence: TGTGCCAGCTCACCTCCCACCACCACCACCGGTCCCGAAAACATTCAGTACTTC. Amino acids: CASSPPTTTTGPENIQYF.

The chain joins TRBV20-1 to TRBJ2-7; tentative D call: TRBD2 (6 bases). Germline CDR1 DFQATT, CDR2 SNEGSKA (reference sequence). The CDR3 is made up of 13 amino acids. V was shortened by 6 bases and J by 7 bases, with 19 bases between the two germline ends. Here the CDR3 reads CSASSGVAGEQYF. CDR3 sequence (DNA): TGCAGTGCGAGTAGCGGAGTTGCTGGGGAGCAGTACTTC.

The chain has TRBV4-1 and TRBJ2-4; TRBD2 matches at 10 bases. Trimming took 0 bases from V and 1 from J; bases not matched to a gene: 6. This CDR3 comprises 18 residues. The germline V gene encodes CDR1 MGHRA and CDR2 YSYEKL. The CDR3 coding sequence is TGCGCCAGCAGCCAAGAAGTTAGCGGGAGGACTGCCAAAAACATTCAGTACTTC. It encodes CASSQEVSGRTAKNIQYF.

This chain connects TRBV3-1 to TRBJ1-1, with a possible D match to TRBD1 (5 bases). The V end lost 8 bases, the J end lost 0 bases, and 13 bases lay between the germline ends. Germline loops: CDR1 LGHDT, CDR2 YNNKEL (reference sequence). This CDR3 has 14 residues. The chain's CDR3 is CASWSGTMNTEAFF. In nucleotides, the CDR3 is TGTGCCAGCTGGTCCGGGACCATGAACACTGAAGCTTTCTTT.

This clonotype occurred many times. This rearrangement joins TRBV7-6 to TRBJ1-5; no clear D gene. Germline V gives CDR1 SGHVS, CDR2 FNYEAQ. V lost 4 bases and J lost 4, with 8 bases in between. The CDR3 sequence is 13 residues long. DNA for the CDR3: TGTGCCAGCAGCTCGGGCCCTAATCAGCCCCAGCATTTT. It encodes CASSSGPNQPQHF.

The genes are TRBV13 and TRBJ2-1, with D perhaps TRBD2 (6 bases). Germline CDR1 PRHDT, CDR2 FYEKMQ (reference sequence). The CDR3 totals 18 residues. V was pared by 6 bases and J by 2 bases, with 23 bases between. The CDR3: CASSRWELSGYPYNEQFF. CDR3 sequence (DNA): TGTGCCAGCAGTCGATGGGAACTTAGCGGCTACCCCTACAATGAGCAGTTCTTC.

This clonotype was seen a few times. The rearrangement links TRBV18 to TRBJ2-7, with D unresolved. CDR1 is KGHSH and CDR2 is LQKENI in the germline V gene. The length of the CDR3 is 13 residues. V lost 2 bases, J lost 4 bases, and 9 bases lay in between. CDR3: CASSPSARYEQYF. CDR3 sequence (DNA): TGTGCCAGCTCACCAAGTGCCCGATACGAGCAGTACTTC.